Presented here are 27 T cell receptor beta chains from one specimen sequenced in a study of CD8+ T cells in alopecia areata. Extracted RNA was reverse transcribed, and the resulting cDNA served as sequencing template. Clones were sequenced by immunoSEQ multiplex PCR, and TCRdb holds only the in-frame ones, with some missing. The sample has about 110,000 clones; around 59% are singletons. Specimen: CD8+ T cells sorted from blood. The receptors were sampled from a human donor in good health.

V usage is TRBV4-3 and J usage is TRBJ1-2, with D unresolved. Trimming removed 0 bases from V and 8 bases from J, with 19 bases in between. Germline V gene lookup returns CDR1 LGHNA and CDR2 YSLEER. The CDR3 totals 16 residues. Written as DNA, the CDR3 is TGCGCCAGCAGCCAAGAGAACCGGGGTTGGCTAGACGGCTACACCTTC. This encodes CASSQENRGWLDGYTF.

V is TRBV4-3 and J is TRBJ1-2; D remains unclear. The CDR3 has 10 residues. CDR1 is LGHNA and CDR2 is YSLEER in the germline V gene. The V and J ends lost 11 bases and 3 bases respectively, with 7 bases between them. The CDR3 coding sequence is TGCGCCCCCAAGTACTATGGCTACACCTTC. Protein: CAPKYYGYTF.

The chain links TRBV10-3 to TRBJ1-2; 8 bases fit TRBD1. Trimming took 8 bases from V and 4 from J; bases not matched to a gene: 24. Germline CDR1 reads ENHRY; CDR2 reads SYGVKD. CDR3 length: 19 residues. CDR3 loop: CAIPRIIPDRDHPAYGYTF. The CDR3 coding sequence is TGTGCCATCCCCCGTATAATCCCGGACAGGGATCATCCCGCCTATGGCTACACCTTC.

Of note for this clone: Other DNA sequences of this sample code for an identical CDR3. The chain recombines TRBV27 with TRBJ1-1; D not certain. CDR1 MNHEY and CDR2 SMNVEV come from the germline V gene (reference sequence). This CDR3 region has 14 residues. V was clipped by 2 bases and J by 1 base, with 8 bases between them. CDR3 nucleotide sequence: TGTGCCAGCAGTTTAGGTTCATCGAACACTGAAGCTTTCTTT. It encodes CASSLGSSNTEAFF.

The chain uses TRBV5-6 and TRBJ2-3; tentatively, D is TRBD1 (6 bases). This CDR3 comprises 15 residues. V gave up 5 bases and J gave up 7 bases, with 20 bases separating them. Germline CDR1 SGHDT, CDR2 YYEEEE. The CDR3, as DNA: TGTGCCAGCAGTTTCGGGACATCCGCTGAGAATACGCAGTATTTT. This sequence encodes CASSFGTSAENTQYF. Full variable domain (rest looked up from reference TRBV5-6 and TRBJ2-3): DAGVTQSPTHLIKTRGQQVTLRCSPKSGHDTVSWYQQALGQGPQFIFQYYEEEERQRGNFPDRFSGHQFPNYSSELNVNALLLGDSALYLCASSFGTSAENTQYFGPGTRLTVL.

This chain uses TRBV5-6 with TRBJ2-5; D perhaps matches TRBD2 (6 bases). This CDR3 has 16 amino acids. Germline V gene data show CDR1 as SGHDT and CDR2 as YYEEEE. The V gene lost 4 bases and the J gene lost 2 bases, with 18 bases spanning the gap. The CDR3 DNA is TGTGCCAGCAGCGGGGCCGGGGGATTAGAGCAAGAGACCCAGTACTTC. Translating it yields CASSGAGGLEQETQYF.

The rearrangement uses TRBV13 and TRBJ2-5; 7 nucleotides line up with TRBD1. Germline trimming cut 5 bases from V and 2 bases from J; bases unmatched to any gene: 11. The CDR3 loop spans 16 amino acids. The V gene's germline CDR1 is PRHDT and CDR2 FYEKMQ (reference sequence). CDR3: CASSTRQGTGQETQYF. The DNA for the CDR3 is TGTGCCAGCAGCACCCGACAGGGAACGGGGCAAGAGACCCAGTACTTC. Complete variable domain (other parts from reference TRBV13 and TRBJ2-5): AAGVIQSPRHLIKEKRETATLKCYPIPRHDTVYWYQQGPGQDPQFLISFYEKMQSDKGSIPDRFSAQQFSDYHSELNMSSLELGDSALYFCASSTRQGTGQETQYFGPGTRLLVL.

The CDR3 here is CASSLEYNEQFF. In DNA form, the CDR3 reads TGTGCCAGCAGCCTGGAGTACAATGAGCAGTTCTTC. V gene TRBV13 combines with J gene TRBJ2-1; D is unclear. Trimming left V 5 bases short and J 4 bases short, with 6 bases between. The CDR3 extends over 12 amino acids. The germline V gene encodes CDR1 PRHDT and CDR2 FYEKMQ (reference sequence).

The table lists this clone with a few counts. The chain employs TRBV6-1 and TRBJ2-5; the D call may be TRBD1 or TRBD2 (6 bases each). With 1 base removed from V and 1 base from J, the gap between germline ends came to 10 bases. Per germline, CDR1 MNHNS and CDR2 SASEGT. The CDR3 totals 15 residues. The CDR3 coding sequence is TGTGCCAGCAGTGAAGGAGGGGGGACCCAAGAGACCCAGTACTTC. Translation: CASSEGGGTQETQYF.

V usage is TRBV4-2 and J usage is TRBJ2-3; 7 bases match TRBD2. Germline-derived CDR1 and CDR2 are LGHNA and YNFKEQ. Losses at the gene ends were 0 bases for V and 2 bases for J; bases not matched to a gene: 5. The CDR3 runs 16 residues. Here the CDR3 reads CASSQDLGLNTDTQYF. In DNA form, the CDR3 reads TGTGCCAGCAGCCAAGATCTGGGACTAAACACAGATACGCAGTATTTT.

This clone was detected only a few times. The CDR3 protein is CASSVGGTGGYNEQFF. CDR3 DNA: TGTGCCAGCAGCGTAGGAGGGACAGGGGGCTACAATGAGCAGTTCTTC. The V and J genes are TRBV9 and TRBJ2-1; 11 bases match TRBD1. The V segment lost 0 bases and the J segment 3 bases; nucleotides outside the gene matches: 2. CDR3 length equals 16 residues. The germline CDR1 and CDR2 sequences are SGDLS and YYNGEE. Filled out from reference TRBV9 and TRBJ2-1, the complete variable domain reads DSGVTQTPKHLITATGQRVTLRCSPRSGDLSVYWYQQSLDQGLQFLIQYYNGEERAKGNILERFSAQQFPDLHSELNLSSLELGDSALYFCASSVGGTGGYNEQFFGPGTRLTVL.

The DNA for the CDR3 is TGTGCCAGCCGTACTTTGGGGGATTTTAGCACAGATACGCAGTATTTT. Translation gives CASRTLGDFSTDTQYF. V and J are TRBV13 and TRBJ2-3, with D perhaps being TRBD1 or TRBD2 (5 bases each). The CDR3 loop spans 16 amino acids. The V end was cut by 8 bases, the J end by 0 bases, with 18 bases between. Per the germline V gene, CDR1 is PRHDT and CDR2 is FYEKMQ (reference sequence).

This chain joins TRBV28 and TRBJ1-1, with a weak D call TRBD1 (5 bases). Germline CDR1 and CDR2: MDHEN and SYDVKM. CDR3 size: 18 residues. Trimming removed 0 bases at V and 1 base at J, with 18 bases between. This CDR3 is CASSLWTVVRVRNTEAFF. The CDR3, as DNA: TGTGCCAGCAGTTTATGGACAGTTGTGCGGGTTCGGAACACTGAAGCTTTCTTT.

There are a few counts of this clone. The chain uses TRBV7-9 and TRBJ1-2; D might be TRBD1 (6 bases). The CDR3 length is 14 residues. CDR1 and CDR2 from the germline V gene are SEHNR and FQNEAQ (reference sequence). The V end lost 10 bases, the J end lost 4 bases, and 19 bases lay between the germline ends. The CDR3 loop is CATTADSGFYGYTF. In nucleotides, the CDR3 is TGTGCCACCACCGCGGACAGCGGATTCTATGGCTACACCTTC.

This clone was seen only a few times. The chain joins TRBV4-1 to TRBJ2-3; unclear D gene. V lost 0 bases, J lost 3 bases, and 7 bases lay in between. Germline V gene data show CDR1 as MGHRA and CDR2 as YSYEKL. The CDR3 is 14 residues long. CDR3 DNA sequence: TGCGCCAGCAGCCAAGAAGGGCTTACAGATACGCAGTATTTT. This codes for CASSQEGLTDTQYF.

The J gene is TRBJ1-5, the V gene TRBV5-6; D is ambiguous. This CDR3 has 13 residues. Trimming cost V 4 bases and J 5 bases, with 10 bases left between them. Per the germline V gene, CDR1 is SGHDT and CDR2 is YYEEEE. The CDR3 DNA sequence: TGTGCCAGCAGCCGGACCGGTTATCAGCCCCAGCATTTT. Translated, it gives CASSRTGYQPQHF.

The chain carries TRBV14 and TRBJ2-7; weak D call: TRBD1 (7 bases). The V gene's germline CDR1 is SGHDN and CDR2 FVKESK. V was shortened by 1 base and J by 3 bases, with 16 bases between the two germline ends. The CDR3 is 16 residues long. Here the CDR3 reads CASSQGAAGGGYEQYF. In DNA form, the CDR3 reads TGTGCCAGCAGCCAAGGGGCAGCAGGGGGAGGCTACGAGCAGTACTTC.

The chain has TRBV11-2 and TRBJ2-2; D is uncertain. V was clipped by 5 bases and J by 5 bases, with 15 bases between them. The germline gives CDR1 SGHAT, CDR2 FQNNGV. CDR3 size: 15 residues. The CDR3 nucleotides read TGTGCCAGCAGCCAAGTCAAGGCCCCGACCGGGGAGCTGTTTTTT. The encoded protein is CASSQVKAPTGELFF.

J is TRBJ1-1 and V is TRBV2; unclear D gene. The germline V and J ends were trimmed by 4 bases and 6 bases, with 15 bases remaining between them. CDR1 is SNHLY and CDR2 is FYNNEI in the germline V gene. CDR3 size: 14 residues. CDR3 in amino acids: CASSGGRLTPEAFF. The CDR3 nucleotides read TGTGCCAGCAGTGGCGGACGATTGACCCCTGAAGCTTTCTTT.

This clone turned up a few times. The gene calls are TRBV5-6 and TRBJ2-7; D may match TRBD1 or TRBD2 (6 bases each). Trimming left V 5 bases short and J 3 bases short, with 12 bases between. CDR3 length: 13 residues. The germline V gene has CDR1 SGHDT and CDR2 YYEEEE. CDR3: CASSLGGGYEQYF. The CDR3 bases are TGTGCCAGCAGTCTAGGGGGAGGCTACGAGCAGTACTTC. The full variable domain, its missing parts supplied by reference TRBV5-6 and TRBJ2-7, is DAGVTQSPTHLIKTRGQQVTLRCSPKSGHDTVSWYQQALGQGPQFIFQYYEEEERQRGNFPDRFSGHQFPNYSSELNVNALLLGDSALYLCASSLGGGYEQYFGPGTRLTVT.

This chain connects TRBV28 to TRBJ2-1, with D unresolved. Trimming stripped 7 bases from V and 1 base from J, with 8 bases between. The length of the CDR3 is 13 residues. In germline, CDR1 is MDHEN, CDR2 SYDVKM. The CDR3 DNA follows: TGTGCCAGCAAGTTCCAATCCTACAATGAGCAGTTCTTC. This sequence encodes CASKFQSYNEQFF.

The rearrangement uses TRBV19 and TRBJ1-1, with a possible D match to TRBD1 (6 bases). CDR1 is LNHDA, CDR2 SQIVND, per germline (reference sequence). The length of the CDR3 is 14 residues. Trimming pared 3 bases from V and 5 bases from J, leaving 13 bases between. CDR3 sequence: CASSIKGGRTEAFF. The DNA for the CDR3 is TGTGCCAGTAGTATTAAGGGGGGGCGAACTGAAGCTTTCTTT.

The chain uses TRBV7-9 and TRBJ1-6; 7 positions agree with TRBD1. CDR1 is SEHNR and CDR2 is FQNEAQ in the germline V gene (reference sequence). The CDR3 runs to 15 residues. Losses at the gene ends were 6 bases for V and 8 bases for J; bases not matched to a gene: 10. The CDR3 DNA sequence: TGTGCCAGCAGGGGGCCAGGGGGTGTAGATTCACCCCTCCACTTT. Translated: CASRGPGGVDSPLHF.

The CDR3 protein is CASSLAGTGVTEAFF. The CDR3 nucleotides are TGTGCCAGCAGCTTGGCCGGGACAGGGGTCACTGAAGCTTTCTTT. The chain combines TRBV5-4 with TRBJ1-1; 10 positions agree with TRBD1. CDR1 SGHNT and CDR2 YYREEE come from the germline V gene (reference sequence). V shed 0 bases and J 4 bases; nucleotides not matched to a gene: 3. This CDR3 has 15 residues.

This clone was seen a handful of times. The V and J genes are TRBV7-9 and TRBJ1-1; D is uncertain. V gave up 2 bases and J gave up 1 base, with 17 bases separating them. This CDR3 is 17 amino acids long. CDR1 and CDR2 from the germline V gene are SEHNR and FQNEAQ (reference sequence). The chain's CDR3 is CASSLTQLNFENTEAFF. As DNA, the CDR3 is TGTGCCAGCAGCTTAACTCAACTTAATTTTGAGAACACTGAAGCTTTCTTT.

This clone was picked up a small number of times. This chain connects TRBV9 to TRBJ2-3; D is unclear. V lost 5 bases and J lost 4, with 11 bases in between. Germline V gene lookup returns CDR1 SGDLS and CDR2 YYNGEE. The CDR3 length is 13 residues. The CDR3 nucleotides are TGTGCCAGCAGTAAGGGCTCTCCAGATACGCAGTATTTT. Its translation is CASSKGSPDTQYF. Drawing the rest from reference TRBV9 and TRBJ2-3, the complete variable domain is DSGVTQTPKHLITATGQRVTLRCSPRSGDLSVYWYQQSLDQGLQFLIQYYNGEERAKGNILERFSAQQFPDLHSELNLSSLELGDSALYFCASSKGSPDTQYFGPGTRLTVL.

The genes are TRBV5-1 and TRBJ1-2, with D maybe TRBD1 (5 bases). CDR3 length equals 12 residues. V lost 4 bases, J lost 7 bases, and 11 bases lay in between. The germline gives CDR1 SGHRS, CDR2 YFSETQ. The CDR3 nucleotides read TGCGCCAGCAGCCCGGAGGGGATTGGCTACACCTTC. It specifies CASSPEGIGYTF.